This T cell receptor (beta chain) appears in the sequencing data of a study of response to subunit inactivated influenza vaccine. Study-wide results and caveats: T cells newly recruited by each seasonal influenza vaccination are few, the authors suggested.

V trimming: 0 bases; J trimming: 4 bases; junction bases outside the gene matches: 7. Germline CDR1 and CDR2: DFQATT and SNEGSKA (reference sequence). The CDR3 totals 15 residues. In TCRdb, the RT-PCR reads were re-called with MiXCR into one record per CDR3 protein. The data contain around 530,000 distinct CDR3 sequences, roughly 12% of them singletons. Notes on this clonotype: The target antigen is unknown.

The chain couples TRBV20-1 to TRBJ2-5; TRBD1 agrees at 8 bases. The material was PBMCs from blood, obtained on the day of vaccination. The TCR sequence derives from a man in his fifties who received an inactivated influenza vaccine. In nucleotides, the CDR3 is TGCAGTGCTAGAGATCCTGGGACAGGTACAGAGACCCAGTACTTC. Amino acid sequence: CSARDPGTGTETQYF.